The clone carrying this T cell receptor beta chain was detected a few times. Unique molecular identifiers featured in how the TCRbeta library was prepared. TCRdb re-called the PCR reads through MiXCR, storing one row per CDR3 protein. The sample lists about 370,000 distinct CDR3 sequences; roughly 20% were seen once. The sample originates from a study of T-cell reconstitution after alpha-beta-depleted transplantation in children. V dropped 3 bases and J dropped 4 bases, with 7 bases sitting between them. Germline V gene data show CDR1 as LNHNV and CDR2 as YYDKDF (reference sequence). The CDR3 contains 13 residues.

V usage is TRBV15 and J usage is TRBJ1-3; D is ambiguous. This receptor was identified in a human donor who donated a stem cell graft to a child with acute myeloid leukemia. Sequencing used PBMCs from the stem cell graft donor, obtained from the stem cell graft. The DNA for the CDR3 is TGTGCCACCAGCAGGACGAAAGGAAACACCATATATTTT. Amino acids: CATSRTKGNTIYF. The full variable domain, in which reference TRBV15 and TRBJ1-3 provide the parts outside the CDR3, is DAMVIQNPRYQVTQFGKPVTLSCSQTLNHNVMYWYQQKSSQAPKLLFHYYDKDFNNEADTPDNFQSRRPNTSFCFLDIRSPGLGDTAMYLCATSRTKGNTIYFGEGSWLTVV.